The 16 T cell receptor beta chains reported below all come from one sample, sequenced in a study of blood T cell repertoires in COVID-19 (TCRdb year 2020). To prepare the library, the immunoSEQ multiplex PCR assay was applied. Here the immuneACCESS table is served through TCRdb, limited to in-frame sequences with V and J called. Missing clones are a known gap in these copies; in checked studies unresolved V genes cover under half, and the rest lacks a known reason. This sample holds around 13,000 clones; about four fifths were observed only once. The ten largest clones represent approximately 24% of the sample. The material sequenced was peripheral blood. The receptors shown here come from a woman aged 55-69 years with acute or convalescent COVID-19.

The chain links TRBV29-1 to TRBJ2-5; a weak D match, TRBD2 (5 bases). This CDR3 contains 12 residues. The germline CDR1 and CDR2 sequences are SQVTM and ANQGSEA. With 6 bases removed from V and 7 bases from J, the gap between germline ends came to 15 bases. CDR3 loop: CSVPELGATQYF. The DNA for the CDR3 is TGCAGCGTGCCCGAACTAGGAGCGACCCAGTACTTC.

This chain uses TRBV28 with TRBJ2-7; D call uncertain. Germline V gene sequence: CDR1 MDHEN, CDR2 SYDVKM. The CDR3 is 13 amino acids. Trimming shortened V by 2 bases and J by 1 base, and 6 bases separated the two germline ends. Here the CDR3 reads CASSLGQSYEQYF. The CDR3 nucleotides are TGTGCCAGCAGTTTAGGTCAGTCCTACGAGCAGTACTTC.

The chain carries TRBV2 and TRBJ1-2; TRBD1 might be the D (6 bases). Trimming removed 7 bases at V and 4 bases at J, with 10 bases between. In germline, CDR1 is SNHLY, CDR2 FYNNEI. The CDR3 has 12 residues. The CDR3 is CASTLDSYGYTF. Written as DNA, the CDR3 is TGTGCCAGCACCTTGGACAGCTATGGCTACACCTTC.

The chain employs TRBV7-2 and TRBJ2-1; D gene unclear. V lost 6 bases, J lost 0 bases, and 9 bases lay in between. The CDR3 has 14 amino acids. Germline CDR1 SGHTA, CDR2 FQGNSA. The DNA for the CDR3 is TGTGCCAGCAGTTCAACTCGCTCCTACAATGAGCAGTTCTTC. Amino acid sequence: CASSSTRSYNEQFF.

The CDR3 DNA reads as TGTGCCAGCAGCCGCAAGGGGAAGAGCACTGAAGCTTTCTTT. Protein product: CASSRKGKSTEAFF. This sequence joins TRBV3-1 (or the pseudogene TRBV3-2) and TRBJ1-1; the D gene is possibly TRBD1 (5 bases). Trimming shortened V by 4 bases and J by 4 bases, and 13 bases separated the two germline ends. CDR1 LGHDT and CDR2 YNNKEL come from the germline V gene (reference sequence). CDR3 size: 14 residues.

The chain is built from TRBV7-8 and TRBJ2-1, with a possible D match to TRBD2 (5 bases). The CDR3 has 13 residues. Trimming stripped 5 bases from V and 7 bases from J, with 12 bases between. CDR1 and CDR2 from the germline V gene are SGHVS and FQNEAQ. The CDR3 region has the DNA TGTGCCAGCAGCCCGACACTAGGAAATGAGCAGTTCTTC. This encodes CASSPTLGNEQFF.

This chain connects TRBV4-2 to TRBJ1-3; D remains unclear. Germline assignment: CDR1 LGHNA and CDR2 YNFKEQ. The ends were cut back, 1 base at V and 3 bases at J, with 13 bases in the middle. This CDR3 is 16 amino acids long. In DNA form, the CDR3 reads TGTGCCAGCAGCCAAGGATTCTGGGGAGATGGAAACACCATATATTTT. Its translation is CASSQGFWGDGNTIYF.

The chain has TRBV4-3 and TRBJ2-3; 15 nucleotides match TRBD2. Germline trimming cut 2 bases from V and 1 base from J; bases unmatched to any gene: 16. Germline loops: CDR1 LGHNA, CDR2 YSLEER. The CDR3 runs 22 residues. The CDR3 DNA follows: TGCGCCAGCAGCCAAACGTTAAAGGGACCGGGACTAGCGGGAGGAGGCACAGATACGCAGTATTTT. Translated, it gives CASSQTLKGPGLAGGGTDTQYF.

J is TRBJ1-1 and V is TRBV6-5, with D hard to call. The germline CDR1 and CDR2 sequences are MNHEY and SVGAGI. The CDR3 covers 15 residues. Trimming took 5 bases from V and 5 from J, leaving 18 bases between them. The CDR3 sequence is CASSRHLRKQTEAFF. CDR3 coding DNA: TGTGCCAGCAGTCGACACCTAAGAAAACAAACTGAAGCTTTCTTT.

On this clone: Within the sample, other DNA sequences also encode this same CDR3. The rearrangement uses TRBV5-1 and TRBJ1-4; TRBD1 matches at 8 bases. Trimming removed 0 bases from V and 8 bases from J; junction bases left unmatched: 3. Per germline, CDR1 SGHRS and CDR2 YFSETQ. CDR3 size: 14 residues. The CDR3 protein is CASSLGQGSEKLFF. CDR3 DNA: TGCGCCAGCAGCTTGGGACAGGGGTCAGAAAAACTGTTTTTT.

V and J are TRBV19 and TRBJ1-5; 7 bases match TRBD1. Per germline, CDR1 LNHDA and CDR2 SQIVND (reference sequence). The CDR3 length is 16 residues. Trimming cost V 5 bases and J 0 bases; bases outside gene matches: 7. The CDR3 DNA reads TGTGCCAGTAGTTCCCGCAGGGGGGTTAGCAATCAGCCCCAGCATTTT. Its protein product is CASSSRRGVSNQPQHF.

The chain is built from TRBV29-1 and TRBJ1-2; 8 nucleotides align to TRBD1. V shed 4 bases, J shed 4 bases, and the junction held 8 bases outside the gene matches. This CDR3 is built from 14 residues. Germline V gene lookup returns CDR1 SQVTM and CDR2 ANQGSEA. As DNA, the CDR3 is TGCAGCGTTGTTGGGCAACAGGGGGTCTATGGCTACACCTTC. Its translation: CSVVGQQGVYGYTF. Combining the CDR3 with reference TRBV29-1 and TRBJ1-2 gives the whole variable domain SAVISQKPSRDICQRGTSLTIQCQVDSQVTMMFWYRQQPGQSLTLIATANQGSEATYESGFVIDKFPISRPNLTFSTLTVSNMSPEDSSIYLCSVVGQQGVYGYTFGSGTRLTVV.

The chain uses TRBV4-2 and TRBJ2-3; 10 bases map to TRBD2. Germline CDR1 and CDR2: LGHNA and YNFKEQ. The trim removed 4 bases at V and 5 bases at J, leaving 9 bases unmatched. CDR3 size: 16 residues. CDR3 sequence reads: CASSPLGAGGIDTQYF. CDR3 DNA: TGTGCCAGCAGCCCCCTTGGAGCGGGAGGGATAGATACGCAGTATTTT.

This chain's CDR3 is CASSPASYAEAFF. Written as DNA, the CDR3 is TGCGCCAGCAGCCCCGCGTCATACGCTGAAGCTTTCTTT. The gene calls are TRBV5-1 and TRBJ1-1; D not certain. V was cut by 4 bases and J by 6 bases, with 13 bases left in between. CDR3 length: 13 amino acids. Germline V gene data show CDR1 as SGHRS and CDR2 as YFSETQ.

The gene calls are TRBV19 and TRBJ2-5; the match to TRBD1 covers 8 bases. There are 14 residues in the CDR3. CDR1 and CDR2 (germline): LNHDA, SQIVND (reference sequence). V gave up 5 bases and J gave up 4 bases; unmatched junction bases: 6. CDR3 in DNA: TGTGCCAGTAGTCCCAGACAGGGGAGAGAGACCCAGTACTTC. Translating it yields CASSPRQGRETQYF.

The rearrangement uses TRBV28 and TRBJ2-5; 7 bases agree with TRBD2. Germline CDR1 and CDR2: MDHEN and SYDVKM. J gave up 5 bases and V 6 bases, and 12 bases lay outside the gene matches. The CDR3 spans 15 residues. CDR3 DNA sequence: TGTGCCAGCAGCCGCACCAGGCGGGAGTTGGAGACCCAGTACTTC. Encoded protein: CASSRTRRELETQYF.